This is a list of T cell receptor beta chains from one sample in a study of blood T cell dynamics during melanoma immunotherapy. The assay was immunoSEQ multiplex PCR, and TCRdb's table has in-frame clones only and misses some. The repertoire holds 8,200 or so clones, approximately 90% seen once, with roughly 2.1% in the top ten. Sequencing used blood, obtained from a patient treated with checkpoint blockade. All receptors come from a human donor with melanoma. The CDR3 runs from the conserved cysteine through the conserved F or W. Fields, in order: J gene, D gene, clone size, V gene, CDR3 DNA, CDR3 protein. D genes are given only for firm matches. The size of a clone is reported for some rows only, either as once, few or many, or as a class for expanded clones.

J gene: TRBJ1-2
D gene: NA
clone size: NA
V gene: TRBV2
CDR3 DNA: TGTGCCAGCAGGACGGGATACAGCACCCGGGATGGCTACACCTTC
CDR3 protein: CASRTGYSTRDGYTF

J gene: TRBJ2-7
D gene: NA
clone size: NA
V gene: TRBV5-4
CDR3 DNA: TGTGCCAGCAGCCCCCGGGGGAACGAGCAGTACTTC
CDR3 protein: CASSPRGNEQYF

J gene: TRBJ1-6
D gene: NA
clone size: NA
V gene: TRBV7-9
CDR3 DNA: TGTGCCAGCAGCCCCGCGGGTAACTATAATTCACCCCTCCACTTT
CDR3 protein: CASSPAGNYNSPLHF

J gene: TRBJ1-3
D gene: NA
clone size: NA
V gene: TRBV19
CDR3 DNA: TGTGCCAGTAGTTACGCTGGAAACACCATATATTTT
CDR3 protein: CASSYAGNTIYF

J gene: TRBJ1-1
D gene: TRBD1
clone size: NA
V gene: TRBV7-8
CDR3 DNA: TGTGCCACGGGTCAGGGGGCCACTGAAGCTTTCTTT
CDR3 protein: CATGQGATEAFF

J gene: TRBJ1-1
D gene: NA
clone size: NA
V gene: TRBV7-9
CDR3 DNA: TGTGCCAGCAGCTTAGTGGAGAACACTGAAGCTTTCTTT
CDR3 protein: CASSLVENTEAFF

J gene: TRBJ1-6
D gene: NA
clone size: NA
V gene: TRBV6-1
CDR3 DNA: TGTGCCAGCAGTGACAGGGTAGATTCACCCCTCCACTTT
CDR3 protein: CASSDRVDSPLHF

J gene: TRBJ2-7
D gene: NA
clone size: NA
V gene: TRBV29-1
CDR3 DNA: TGCAGCGTTGAAGATCCGGCGGGGAGCTCCTACGAGCAGTACTTC
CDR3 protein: CSVEDPAGSSYEQYF

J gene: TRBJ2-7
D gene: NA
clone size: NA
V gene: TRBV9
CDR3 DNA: TGTGCCAGCAGCCCTGGTTACGAGCAGTACTTC
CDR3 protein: CASSPGYEQYF

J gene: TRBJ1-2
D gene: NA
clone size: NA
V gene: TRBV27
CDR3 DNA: TGTGCCAGCAGTTTAGTGACAGGCCACTATGGCTACACCTTC
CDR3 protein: CASSLVTGHYGYTF

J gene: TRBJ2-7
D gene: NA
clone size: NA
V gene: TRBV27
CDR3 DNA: TGTGCCAGCAGTTTTCTGGCCGAGCAGTACTTC
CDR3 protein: CASSFLAEQYF

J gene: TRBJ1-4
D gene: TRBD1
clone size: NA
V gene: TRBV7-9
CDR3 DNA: TGTGCCAGCAGTCGACAGGGGAAGGCTGAAAAACTGTTTTTT
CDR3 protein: CASSRQGKAEKLFF

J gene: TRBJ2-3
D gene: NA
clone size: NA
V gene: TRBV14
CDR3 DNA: TGTGCCAGCAGTCCGAAAGATACGCAGTATTTT
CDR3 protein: CASSPKDTQYF

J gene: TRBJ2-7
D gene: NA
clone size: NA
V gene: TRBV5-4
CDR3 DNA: TGTGCCAGCAGCCTGGGGCCAGCCTCCTACGAGCAGTACTTC
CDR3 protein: CASSLGPASYEQYF

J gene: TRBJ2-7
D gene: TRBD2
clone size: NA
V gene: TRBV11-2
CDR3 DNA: TGTGCCAGCAGCTTGAATAGCGGGAGTCTCAACGAGCAGTACTTC
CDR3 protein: CASSLNSGSLNEQYF

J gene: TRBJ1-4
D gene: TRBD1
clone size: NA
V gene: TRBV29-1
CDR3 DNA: TGCAGCGTTCAAAGGGGAACAGGGGGCTATGAAAAACTGTTTTTT
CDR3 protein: CSVQRGTGGYEKLFF

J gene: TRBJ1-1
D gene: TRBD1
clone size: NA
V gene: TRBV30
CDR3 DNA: TGTGCCTGGAGTCGATCCAGGGGGACTGAAGCTTTCTTT
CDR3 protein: CAWSRSRGTEAFF

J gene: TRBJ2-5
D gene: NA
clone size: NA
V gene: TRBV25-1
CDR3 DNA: TGTGCCAGCAGTGGGGGGGTTCTACGACCTTACTTC
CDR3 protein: CASSGGVLRPYF

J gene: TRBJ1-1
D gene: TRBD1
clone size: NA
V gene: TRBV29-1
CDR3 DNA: TGCAGCGTCCGGCTGGACAGGGGGCGAGTATGGACTGAAGCTTTCTTT
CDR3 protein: CSVRLDRGRVWTEAFF

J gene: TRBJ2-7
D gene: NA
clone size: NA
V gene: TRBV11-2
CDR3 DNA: TGTGCCAGCAGCTTAGCGCCAGGGGTGGGCCACGAGCAGTACTTC
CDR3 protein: CASSLAPGVGHEQYF

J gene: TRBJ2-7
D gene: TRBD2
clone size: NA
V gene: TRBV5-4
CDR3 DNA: TGTGCCAGCAGCCCGACTAGCGGGGGGGCGAGCTGGGGCTACGAGCAGTACTTC
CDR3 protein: CASSPTSGGASWGYEQYF

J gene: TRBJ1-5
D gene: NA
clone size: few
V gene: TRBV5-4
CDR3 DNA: TGTGCCAGCAGCTTTGACCCTAATCAGCCCCAGCATTTT
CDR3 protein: CASSFDPNQPQHF

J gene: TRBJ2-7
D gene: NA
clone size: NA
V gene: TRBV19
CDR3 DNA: TGTGCCAGTAGTATGTCGCCAGCCTACGAGCAGTACTTC
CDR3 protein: CASSMSPAYEQYF

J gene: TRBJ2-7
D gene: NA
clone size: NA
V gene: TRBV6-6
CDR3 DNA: TGTGCCAGCAGGGGAGACAGCGGATTCTCCTACGAGCAGTACTTC
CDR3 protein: CASRGDSGFSYEQYF